This passage covers 22 T cell receptor beta chains from one sample sequenced in a study of blood T cell repertoires in COVID-19. The method was immunoSEQ multiplex PCR; TCRdb's version includes in-frame clones alone and lacks a portion of them. There are 250,000 to 300,000 clones in the sample; around 83% occur only once, and 3.6% lies in the top ten. The sample taken for sequencing was peripheral blood. These receptors were obtained from a man between 18 and 29 years old with active or convalescent COVID-19.

The rearrangement uses TRBV7-2 and TRBJ2-1; 8 bases line up with TRBD1. Germline V gives CDR1 SGHTA, CDR2 FQGNSA. The CDR3 loop spans 16 amino acids. With V trimmed by 5 bases and J by 6 bases, 12 bases remained unmatched. The DNA of the CDR3 is TGTGCCAGCAGCCCGAGAACAGGGGGGAACCGCAATGAGCAGTTCTTC. It encodes CASSPRTGGNRNEQFF.

J is TRBJ2-4 and V is TRBV2; 9 bases are shared with TRBD1. CDR1 and CDR2 (germline): SNHLY, FYNNEI. V shed 7 bases and J 6 bases; nucleotides not matched to a gene: 7. The length of the CDR3 is 14 residues. This CDR3 is CASNEGQGGNIQYF. CDR3 nucleotide sequence: TGTGCCAGCAACGAGGGACAGGGTGGAAACATTCAGTACTTC.

The chain employs TRBV7-9 and TRBJ2-3; 8 nucleotides align to TRBD2. The CDR3 is 15 residues long. V dropped 6 bases and J dropped 3; count of bases not matched to a gene: 8. Germline values: CDR1 SEHNR, CDR2 FQNEAQ (reference sequence). As DNA, the CDR3 is TGTGCCAGCAGGGCCACTAGCGGATTAACAGATACGCAGTATTTT. Protein product: CASRATSGLTDTQYF. The whole variable domain, filled in from reference TRBV7-9 and TRBJ2-3, reads DTGVSQNPRHKITKRGQNVTFRCDPISEHNRLYWYRQTLGQGPEFLTYFQNEAQLEKSRLLSDRFSAERPKGSFSTLEIQRTEQGDSAMYLCASRATSGLTDTQYFGPGTRLTVL.

The chain is built from TRBV9 and TRBJ2-5; TRBD2 matches at 8 bases. Losses at the gene ends were 0 bases for V and 2 bases for J; bases not matched to a gene: 15. The V gene's germline CDR1 is SGDLS and CDR2 YYNGEE. The CDR3 has 19 amino acids. CDR3 amino acids: CASSVGPGVAGTLQETQYF. DNA for the CDR3: TGTGCCAGCAGCGTAGGTCCTGGGGTAGCGGGGACTCTACAAGAGACCCAGTACTTC. The full variable domain, completed using reference TRBV9 and TRBJ2-5, is DSGVTQTPKHLITATGQRVTLRCSPRSGDLSVYWYQQSLDQGLQFLIQYYNGEERAKGNILERFSAQQFPDLHSELNLSSLELGDSALYFCASSVGPGVAGTLQETQYFGPGTRLLVL.

The genes are TRBV7-9 and TRBJ2-1, with D possibly matching TRBD1 (6 bases). This CDR3 is 14 amino acids long. Germline V lookup: CDR1 SEHNR, CDR2 FQNEAQ (reference sequence). The ends were cut back, 3 bases at V and 9 bases at J, with 15 bases in the middle. The CDR3 reads CASSFKGEQAEQFF. The CDR3 DNA reads as TGTGCCAGCAGCTTCAAGGGGGAGCAGGCTGAGCAGTTCTTC.

The chain employs TRBV2 and TRBJ1-1, with D uncertain. Germline CDR1 is SNHLY and CDR2 is FYNNEI. Trimming stripped 8 bases from V and 0 bases from J, with 10 bases between. This CDR3 spans 13 amino acids. CDR3 sequence reads: CASLSAVNTEAFF. The CDR3 DNA follows: TGTGCCAGCTTATCTGCAGTGAACACTGAAGCTTTCTTT. The complete variable domain, with remaining parts taken from reference TRBV2 and TRBJ1-1, reads EPEVTQTPSHQVTQMGQEVILRCVPISNHLYFYWYRQILGQKVEFLVSFYNNEISEKSEIFDDQFSVERPDGSNFTLKIRSTKLEDSAMYFCASLSAVNTEAFFGQGTRLTVV.

This clone has only one observation. V and J are TRBV4-1 and TRBJ2-5, with 8 bases that match TRBD1. V dropped 1 base and J dropped 6; count of bases not matched to a gene: 16. CDR1 and CDR2 from the germline V gene are MGHRA and YSYEKL. This CDR3 contains 18 residues. CDR3 DNA sequence: TGCGCCAGCAGCCAAGGGCCTGGCAGGGGGCCTTGGCAACAGACCCAGTACTTC. This translates into CASSQGPGRGPWQQTQYF.

This sequence joins TRBV3-1 (or the pseudogene TRBV3-2) and TRBJ2-3, with unresolved D. Germline CDR1 and CDR2: LGHDT and YNNKEL (reference sequence). This CDR3 region has 14 residues. The V end was cut by 0 bases, the J end by 6 bases, with 10 bases between. The DNA for the CDR3 is TGTGCCAGCAGCCAAGAGACACTTCCTGATACGCAGTATTTT. Protein: CASSQETLPDTQYF.

J is TRBJ2-3 and V is TRBV12-3 or TRBV12-4; weak D call: TRBD1 (6 bases). Trimming stripped 7 bases from V and 3 bases from J, with 11 bases between. The CDR3 covers 13 residues. CDR3 amino acids: CASTQQGTDTQYF. DNA of the CDR3: TGTGCCAGCACCCAACAGGGAACAGATACGCAGTATTTT.

The genes are TRBV4-2 and TRBJ1-3; D might be TRBD1 (6 bases). Trimming removed 3 bases from V and 2 bases from J, with 14 bases in between. The CDR3 loop spans 16 amino acids. Germline V gene lookup returns CDR1 LGHNA and CDR2 YNFKEQ. The CDR3 DNA follows: TGTGCCAGCAGCCACCTACAACAGGGTCCTGGAAACACCATATATTTT. Amino acid sequence: CASSHLQQGPGNTIYF.

This clone occurred a few times. V is TRBV18 and J is TRBJ2-2, with 9 bases lining up with TRBD1. V trimming: 5 bases; J trimming: 2 bases; junction bases outside the gene matches: 6. Per germline, CDR1 KGHSH and CDR2 LQKENI. The CDR3 spans 16 residues. The CDR3 nucleotides read TGTGCCAGCTCATTCACAGGGGGCGCAAACACCGGGGAGCTGTTTTTT. Translated: CASSFTGGANTGELFF.

The V gene is TRBV10-3, the J gene TRBJ2-7; no firm D call. Trimming took 2 bases from V and 5 from J, leaving 7 bases between them. This CDR3 has 12 amino acids. Germline-derived CDR1 and CDR2 are ENHRY and SYGVKD. CDR3 DNA: TGTGCCATCAGTGAGGCCCCTAACGAGCAGTACTTC. Protein: CAISEAPNEQYF.

The chain is built from TRBV28 and TRBJ1-5, with TRBD1 as a possible D gene (5 bases). Germline CDR1 is MDHEN and CDR2 is SYDVKM. Trimming removed 3 bases at V and 5 bases at J, with 11 bases between. This CDR3 region has 14 residues. CDR3 DNA sequence: TGTGCCAGCAGTTTGGGGGGTGCGGATCAGCCCCAGCATTTT. The encoded protein is CASSLGGADQPQHF.

CDR3 loop: CASRAGGLAKNIQYF. The CDR3 DNA reads TGTGCCAGCAGGGCGGGGGGGCTAGCCAAAAACATTCAGTACTTC. V and J are TRBV11-2 and TRBJ2-4; 9 positions agree with TRBD2. CDR1 SGHAT and CDR2 FQNNGV come from the germline V gene. After removal of 6 bases from V and 0 bases from J, the junction contained 3 bases not matched to a gene. The CDR3 runs to 15 residues.

This rearrangement joins TRBV7-9 to TRBJ1-6, with TRBD1 identical over 8 bases. The germline V gene encodes CDR1 SEHNR and CDR2 FQNEAQ (reference sequence). The V and J ends lost 5 bases and 6 bases, in that order; junction bases with no gene match: 3. This CDR3 is 14 amino acids long. In nucleotides, the CDR3 is TGTGCCAGCAGCCACGGACAGGGTAATTCACCCCTCCACTTT. It yields the protein CASSHGQGNSPLHF.

The CDR3 sequence: CASSSVDSLDTF. In nucleotides, the CDR3 is TGTGCCAGCAGTTCTGTGGACAGTCTTGACACCTTC. The chain is built from TRBV28 and TRBJ1-2; D is perhaps TRBD1 (6 bases). CDR1 and CDR2 from the germline V gene are MDHEN and SYDVKM. The V end was cut by 4 bases, the J end by 12 bases, with 15 bases between. The length of the CDR3 is 12 residues.

CDR3 region: CASSELREYADEQFF. The CDR3 DNA reads TGTGCCAGCAGTGAATTACGGGAGTACGCAGATGAGCAGTTCTTC. The V gene is TRBV6-1, the J gene TRBJ2-1; a possible D gene is TRBD2 (6 bases). Germline CDR1 MNHNS, CDR2 SASEGT. The CDR3 has 15 residues. V was cut by 2 bases and J by 8 bases, with 16 bases left in between.

This clone was seen only once. This rearrangement joins TRBV4-2 to TRBJ2-1, with TRBD2 matching 13 bases. CDR1 LGHNA and CDR2 YNFKEQ come from the germline V gene. The length of the CDR3 is 16 residues. V trimming: 7 bases; J trimming: 7 bases; junction bases outside the gene matches: 10. The CDR3 sequence is CASTQVGTSGANEQFF. DNA of the CDR3: TGTGCCAGCACACAAGTGGGGACTAGCGGGGCTAATGAGCAGTTCTTC.

CDR3 nucleotide sequence: TGCGCCAGCAGCAGGACAGGGGGCAATCAGCCCCAGCATTTT. It yields the protein CASSRTGGNQPQHF. The gene calls are TRBV5-1 and TRBJ1-5, with TRBD1 identical over 9 bases. J was trimmed by 2 bases and V by 4 bases; bases with no gene match: 1. This CDR3 is built from 14 residues. From germline, CDR1 is SGHRS and CDR2 YFSETQ.

About this clone itself: The identical CDR3 is also encoded by other nucleotide sequences in the sample. This chain connects TRBV7-9 to TRBJ1-2, with 9 bases fitting TRBD1. V shed 5 bases, J shed 6 bases, and the junction held 4 bases outside the gene matches. There are 13 residues in the CDR3. Germline values: CDR1 SEHNR, CDR2 FQNEAQ (reference sequence). CDR3 sequence reads: CASSPRTGDGYTF. The CDR3 nucleotides are TGTGCCAGCAGCCCGCGGACAGGGGATGGCTACACCTTC. The whole variable domain, filled in from reference TRBV7-9 and TRBJ1-2, reads DTGVSQNPRHKITKRGQNVTFRCDPISEHNRLYWYRQTLGQGPEFLTYFQNEAQLEKSRLLSDRFSAERPKGSFSTLEIQRTEQGDSAMYLCASSPRTGDGYTFGSGTRLTVV.

V and J are TRBV27 and TRBJ1-5, with D unresolved. The length of the CDR3 is 13 residues. Germline V gene data show CDR1 as MNHEY and CDR2 as SMNVEV (reference sequence). The V and J ends lost 5 bases and 0 bases respectively, with 5 bases between them. CDR3 sequence (DNA): TGTGCCAGCAGTCTCCTTAGCAATCAGCCCCAGCATTTT. It translates to CASSLLSNQPQHF.

The V gene is TRBV3-1 (or the pseudogene TRBV3-2), the J gene TRBJ1-5; D uncertain. Germline assignment: CDR1 LGHDT and CDR2 YNNKEL (reference sequence). V shed 4 bases and J shed 4 bases, with 8 bases lying between them. The CDR3 consists of 13 residues. In nucleotides, the CDR3 is TGTGCCAGCAGCCTCCAAGCAAATCAGCCCCAGCATTTT. Its translation: CASSLQANQPQHF.